Presented here are 15 T cell receptor beta chains from one specimen sequenced in a study of cytomegalovirus exposure and HLA in healthy donors. The PCR used 60 Vbeta and 13 Jbeta primers. Measured with immunoSEQ multiplex PCR; TCRdb has only the in-frame clones, and not every one. The repertoire holds tens of thousands of clones, over 75% seen once, with over 5% in the top ten. The material sequenced was PBMCs. These receptors came from a male donor in good health and CMV-seronegative.

The V call is TRBV5-1, the J call TRBJ2-7; 12 bases are a match to TRBD1. The germline gives CDR1 SGHRS, CDR2 YFSETQ. The V segment lost 3 bases and the J segment 6 bases; nucleotides outside the gene matches: 4. The CDR3 extends over 14 amino acids. In nucleotides, the CDR3 is TGCGCCAGCAGCTCTGGGACAGGGGGCGGCGAGCAGTACTTC. Translating it yields CASSSGTGGGEQYF.

V and J are TRBV2 and TRBJ2-5; a weak D match, TRBD2 (7 bases). Trimming took 2 bases from V and 5 from J, leaving 12 bases between them. Per germline, CDR1 SNHLY and CDR2 FYNNEI. The CDR3 has 14 amino acids. CDR3 residues: CASSERGGWETQYF. CDR3 DNA: TGTGCCAGCAGTGAAAGGGGGGGGTGGGAGACCCAGTACTTC.

The CDR3 DNA follows: TGCGCCAGCACGGGGGGGGAGTACAATGAAAAACTGTTTTTT. This gives the protein CASTGGEYNEKLFF. This rearrangement joins TRBV5-1 to TRBJ1-4; D possibly corresponds to TRBD1 (5 bases). Trimming removed 6 bases from V and 5 bases from J, with 14 bases in between. Germline values: CDR1 SGHRS, CDR2 YFSETQ. The CDR3 loop spans 14 amino acids.

This clone came up once. The chain is built from TRBV7-3 and TRBJ2-3; 9 bases fit TRBD1. This CDR3 spans 15 amino acids. V lost 1 base and J lost 5; bases outside the gene matches: 4. Germline V gene lookup returns CDR1 SGHTA and CDR2 FQGTGA. In DNA form, the CDR3 reads TGTGCCAGCAGCTTAATGGGACAGGGTAGAGATACGCAGTATTTT. Translating it yields CASSLMGQGRDTQYF.

This clone was observed once. This CDR3 is also generated by other DNA sequences in the sample. The rearrangement links TRBV5-1 to TRBJ1-1; TRBD1 aligns across 9 bases. CDR1 and CDR2 (germline): SGHRS, YFSETQ. The CDR3 has 14 amino acids. Unmatched junction bases numbered 2, after V lost 4 bases and J lost 1 base. CDR3 bases: TGCGCCAGCAGCGGGGGACAGGGGAACACTGAAGCTTTCTTT. This encodes CASSGGQGNTEAFF.

This clone is medium-sized within its sample. The V gene is TRBV4-3, the J gene TRBJ1-1; 8 nucleotides align to TRBD1. The ends lost 1 base at V and 7 bases at J; junction bases unmatched: 11. The CDR3 is made up of 16 amino acids. The germline gives CDR1 LGHNA, CDR2 YSLEER. CDR3 loop: CASSQGSGTGPLEAFF. The CDR3 bases are TGCGCCAGCAGCCAAGGATCCGGGACAGGACCACTTGAAGCTTTCTTT.

V usage is TRBV5-4 and J usage is TRBJ2-7; 7 positions match TRBD1. J lost 3 bases, V lost 0 bases, and 3 bases had no gene match. From germline, CDR1 is SGHNT and CDR2 YYREEE (reference sequence). There are 14 residues in the CDR3. The CDR3 coding sequence is TGTGCCAGCAGCTTGGGGACAGGACACTACGAGCAGTACTTC. Translation gives CASSLGTGHYEQYF.

This clone was detected once. DNA of the CDR3: TGTGCCAGCAGCGAACAGGGGGGAGAGACCCAGTACTTC. Residues: CASSEQGGETQYF. The chain joins TRBV7-2 to TRBJ2-5, with 8 bases lining up with TRBD1. This CDR3 is 13 amino acids long. The V gene end was trimmed by 5 bases and the J gene end by 4 bases; junction bases not matched to a gene: 3. Germline CDR1 reads SGHTA; CDR2 reads FQGNSA. Supplemented by reference TRBV7-2 and TRBJ2-5, the full variable domain reads GAGVSQSPSNKVTEKGKDVELRCDPISGHTALYWYRQSLGQGLEFLIYFQGNSAPDKSGLPSDRFSAERTGGSVSTLTIQRTQQEDSAVYLCASSEQGGETQYFGPGTRLLVL.

The rearrangement uses TRBV11-2 and TRBJ2-1; D not resolved. The V and J ends lost 0 bases and 9 bases respectively, with 12 bases between them. Germline CDR1 and CDR2: SGHAT and FQNNGV. The CDR3 covers 14 residues. In nucleotides, the CDR3 is TGTGCCAGCAGCTTAGAAGTCCTAGATACTGAGCAGTTCTTC. Encoded protein: CASSLEVLDTEQFF.

The chain employs TRBV4-3 and TRBJ1-3, with D tentatively TRBD1 (6 bases). CDR3 length: 15 residues. Germline CDR1 LGHNA, CDR2 YSLEER. V lost 3 bases and J lost 4, with 13 bases in between. The DNA of the CDR3 is TGCGCCAGCAGCCAGGATACAGGGACCGGAAACACCATATATTTT. This sequence encodes CASSQDTGTGNTIYF.

With regard to this clone: Its ends do not fully match the called genes, so a read error is possible. The J gene is TRBJ1-6, the V gene TRBV6-1, with 7 bases identical to TRBD1. Germline V gene lookup returns CDR1 MNHNS and CDR2 SASEGT. The CDR3 sequence is 17 residues long. The CDR3 reads CASSEASGGRGNSPLHF. In nucleotides, the CDR3 is TGTGCCAGCAGCGAAGCCTCCGGGGGCAGGGGGAATTCACCCCTCCACTTT.

V gene TRBV11-2 combines with J gene TRBJ1-1; no clear D. CDR3 length: 14 amino acids. Germline V gene data show CDR1 as SGHAT and CDR2 as FQNNGV. The V end lost 1 base, the J end lost 1 base, and 7 bases lay between the germline ends. The CDR3 nucleotides read TGTGCCAGCAGCTTAGGAGCGGCGAACACTGAAGCTTTCTTT. It is translated as CASSLGAANTEAFF.

This clone showed up just a few times. This sequence joins TRBV2 and TRBJ2-3, with 11 bases fitting TRBD2. J lost 2 bases, V lost 1 base, and 5 bases had no gene match. CDR1 and CDR2 (germline): SNHLY, FYNNEI. The CDR3 totals 17 residues. The CDR3 region has the DNA TGTGCCAGCAGTGAAGGGACTAGCGGGTCAGACACAGATACGCAGTATTTT. It codes for CASSEGTSGSDTDTQYF.

The chain carries TRBV4-3 and TRBJ1-1; 8 nucleotides agree with TRBD1. The ends lost 1 base at V and 1 base at J; junction bases unmatched: 2. There are 15 residues in the CDR3. Germline CDR1 is LGHNA and CDR2 is YSLEER. The CDR3 region is CASSQVTGENTEAFF. CDR3 coding DNA: TGCGCCAGCAGCCAAGTGACAGGGGAGAACACTGAAGCTTTCTTT.

The gene calls are TRBV4-1 and TRBJ1-5; unclear D gene. Trimming left V 0 bases short and J 9 bases short, with 15 bases between. Germline-derived CDR1 and CDR2 are MGHRA and YSYEKL. The CDR3 has 15 residues. The DNA for the CDR3 is TGCGCCAGCAGCCAAGATCACGGCGGAGGGCGGCCCCAGCATTTT. This encodes CASSQDHGGGRPQHF.